This record covers a single TCR beta chain. Antigen unknown. This sample is part of a study of T cells in Graves' hyperthyroidism and ophthalmopathy. Study-level findings and limits: Blood held most thyroid clonotypes expanded above 0.001 frequency. The model predicted ophthalmopathy a median around 6 months before onset.

Graves' hyperthyroidism is called stable when ophthalmopathy does not progress within 18 months. J was trimmed by 7 bases and V by 4 bases; bases with no gene match: 5. This CDR3 is 13 amino acids long. CDR1 and CDR2 from the germline V gene are ENHRY and SYGVKD. Amplified TCR beta CDR3 regions came from RNA transcripts. RT-PCR in the first round (using the HTBI primer set) targeted the TCR CDR3. TCRdb reprocessed the multiplex PCR reads with MiXCR, giving one entry per CDR3 protein. The data contain some 200,000 distinct CDR3 sequences, under 20% of them singletons. This TCR was recovered from a man aged 50-59 years with Graves' hyperthyroidism. Sequenced sample: blood. The rearrangement joins TRBV10-3 to TRBJ2-7; 9 bases are shared with TRBD2. CDR3 loop: CAISVAGAGEQYF. Written as DNA, the CDR3 is TGTGCCATCAGTGTAGCGGGAGCCGGGGAGCAGTACTTC.